This paragraph reports one T cell receptor (beta chain). The antigen is undetermined. The CDR3 extends over 13 amino acids. The germline V gene has CDR1 SGHRS and CDR2 YFSETQ. Trimming took off 0 bases at V and 6 bases at J, with 9 bases between the two ends. What the library attached to individual cDNA molecules were unique molecular identifiers. TCRdb processed the RACE reads anew with MiXCR; each CDR3 protein has one entry. The table has more than 80,000 distinct CDR3 sequences, roughly 12% seen once. This sample was taken from a study of human T cells and chemical hapten exposure. Points from the study as a whole: High-frequency TCRs, those above 1 in 1000, stayed the same after DPC sensitization.

Regarding time point: pre-sensitization, week 0. The sample's treatment: therapeutic diphenylcyclopropenone sensitization with weekly scalp DPC. Source: whole blood, taken in connection with sensitization to the hapten diphenylcyclopropenone (DPC). The chain links TRBV5-1 to TRBJ1-1; D gene unclear. This TCR derives from a woman aged 50 to 60 with alopecia areata. Some clones in this sample may be carry-over from other donors' samples. The CDR3 reads CASSLDSIAEAFF. The DNA for the CDR3 is TGCGCCAGCAGCTTGGACAGTATAGCTGAAGCTTTCTTT.